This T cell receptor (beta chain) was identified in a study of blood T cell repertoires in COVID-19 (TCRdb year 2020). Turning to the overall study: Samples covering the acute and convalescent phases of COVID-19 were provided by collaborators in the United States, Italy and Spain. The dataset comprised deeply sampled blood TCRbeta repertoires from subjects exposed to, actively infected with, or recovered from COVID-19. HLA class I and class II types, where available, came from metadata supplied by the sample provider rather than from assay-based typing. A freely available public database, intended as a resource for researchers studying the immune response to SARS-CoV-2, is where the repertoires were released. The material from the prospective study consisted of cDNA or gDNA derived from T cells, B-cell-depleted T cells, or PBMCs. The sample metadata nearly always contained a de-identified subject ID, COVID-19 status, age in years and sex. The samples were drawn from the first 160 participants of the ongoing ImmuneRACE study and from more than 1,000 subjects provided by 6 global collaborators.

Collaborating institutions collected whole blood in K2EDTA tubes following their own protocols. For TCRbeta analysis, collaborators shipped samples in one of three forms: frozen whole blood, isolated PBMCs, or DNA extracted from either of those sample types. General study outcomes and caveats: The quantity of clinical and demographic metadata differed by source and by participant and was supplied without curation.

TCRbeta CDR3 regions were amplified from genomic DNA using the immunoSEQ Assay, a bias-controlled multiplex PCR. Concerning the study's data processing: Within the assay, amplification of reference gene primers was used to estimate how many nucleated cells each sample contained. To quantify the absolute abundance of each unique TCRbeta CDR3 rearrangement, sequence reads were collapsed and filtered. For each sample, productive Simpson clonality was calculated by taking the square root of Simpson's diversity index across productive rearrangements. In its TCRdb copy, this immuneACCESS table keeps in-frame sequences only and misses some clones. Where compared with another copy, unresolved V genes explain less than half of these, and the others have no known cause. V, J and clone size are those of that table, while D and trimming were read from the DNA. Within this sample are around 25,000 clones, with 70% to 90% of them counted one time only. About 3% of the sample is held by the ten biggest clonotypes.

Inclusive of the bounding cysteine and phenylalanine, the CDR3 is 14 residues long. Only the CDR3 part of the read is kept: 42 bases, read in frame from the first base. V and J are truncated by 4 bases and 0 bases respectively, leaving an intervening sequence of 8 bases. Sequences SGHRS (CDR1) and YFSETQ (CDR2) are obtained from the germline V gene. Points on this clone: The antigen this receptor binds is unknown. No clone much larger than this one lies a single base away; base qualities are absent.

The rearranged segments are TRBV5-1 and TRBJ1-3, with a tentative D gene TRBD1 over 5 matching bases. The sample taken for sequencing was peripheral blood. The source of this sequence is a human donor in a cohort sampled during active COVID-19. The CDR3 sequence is CASSPDSSGNTIYF. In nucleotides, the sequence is TGCGCCAGCAGCCCTGACAGCTCTGGAAACACCATATATTTT. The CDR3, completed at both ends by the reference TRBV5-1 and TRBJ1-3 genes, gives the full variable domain KAGVTQTPRYLIKTRGQQVTLSCSPISGHRSVSWYQQTPGQGLQFLFEYFSETQRNKGNFPGRFSGRQFSNSRSEMNVSTLELGDSALYLCASSPDSSGNTIYFGEGSWLTVV.